This T cell receptor beta chain was sequenced during a study of shared clonotypes between healthy human individuals. V was clipped by 3 bases and J by 3 bases, with 11 bases between them. Germline V gene data show CDR1 as MDHEN and CDR2 as SYDVKM. The CDR3 is made up of 15 amino acids. The table came from immunoSEQ multiplex PCR; TCRdb's copy has only in-frame clones and leaves some out. The sample records over a million clones, around 97% being singletons. Specimen: naive CD4+ T cells sorted from blood. As for subset: CD45RA+ positively selected. The rearrangement uses TRBV28 and TRBJ1-4, with D unclear. The TCR originated in a man younger than 45 in good health. The CDR3 DNA is TGTGCCAGCAGTTTCCGGCAGGCCCCTAATGAAAAACTGTTTTTT. It yields the protein CASSFRQAPNEKLFF.